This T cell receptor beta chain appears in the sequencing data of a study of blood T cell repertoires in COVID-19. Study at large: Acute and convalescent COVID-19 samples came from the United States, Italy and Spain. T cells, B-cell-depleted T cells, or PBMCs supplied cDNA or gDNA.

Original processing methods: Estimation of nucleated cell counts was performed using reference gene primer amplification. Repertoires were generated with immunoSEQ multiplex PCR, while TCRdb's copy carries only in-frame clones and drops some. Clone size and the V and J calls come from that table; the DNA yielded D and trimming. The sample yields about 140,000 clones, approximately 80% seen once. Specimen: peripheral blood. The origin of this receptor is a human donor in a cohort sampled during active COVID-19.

The CDR3 DNA reads TGTGCCAGCAGCGTAGGGCAGGGCAGTGGTACGCAGTATTTT. Translated: CASSVGQGSGTQYF. J is TRBJ2-3 and V is TRBV9; D might be TRBD1 (5 bases). Trimming stripped 0 bases from V and 8 bases from J, with 13 bases between. Germline lookup yields CDR1 SGDLS and CDR2 YYNGEE. CDR3 size: 14 residues.